Listed below are T cell receptor beta chains from one sample, sequenced in a study of OX40 agonist ivuxolimab in advanced cancers. Some clones are missing from TCRdb's copy, which holds only in-frame ones; the method was immunoSEQ multiplex PCR. The sample records roughly 66,000 clones, roughly 80% being singletons. Sequenced material: CD4+ or CD8+ T cells sorted from blood, taken in a trial of the OX40 agonist ivuxolimab. These receptor sequences come from an adult with an advanced solid tumor such as melanoma, head and neck, liver or kidney cancer. Both conserved end residues are part of each CDR3. D genes are given only for firm matches. The size of a clone is reported for some rows only, either as once, few or many, or as a class for expanded clones.

j_gene | len | v_gene | abundance | d_gene | CDR3aa | CDR3nt
TRBJ2-7 | 13 | TRBV13 | - | TRBD2 | CASRKGLAYEQYF | TGTGCCAGCCGCAAAGGACTAGCCTACGAGCAGTACTTC
TRBJ2-3 | 18 | TRBV5-1 | - | - | CASSSEPPRNPRVDTQYF | TGCGCCAGCAGCTCCGAGCCCCCTAGAAACCCTAGGGTAGATACGCAGTATTTT
TRBJ1-5 | 14 | TRBV19 | - | - | CASRTERSFQPQHF | TGTGCCAGCAGGACAGAGCGCTCATTCCAGCCCCAGCATTTT
TRBJ2-6 | 17 | TRBV19 | - | - | CASSSQGRDSGANVLTF | TGTGCCAGTAGTAGCCAAGGACGGGACTCTGGGGCCAACGTCCTGACTTTC
TRBJ1-5 | 16 | TRBV10-3 | - | TRBD1 | CAISETGTGANQPQHF | TGTGCCATCAGTGAAACCGGGACAGGGGCCAATCAGCCCCAGCATTTT
TRBJ2-7 | 15 | TRBV18 | - | TRBD2 | CASSPRTSGTYEQYF | TGTGCCAGCTCACCGAGGACTAGCGGAACCTACGAGCAGTACTTC
TRBJ2-7 | 15 | TRBV13 | - | - | CASSLAWNGSYEQYF | TGTGCCAGCAGCTTAGCGTGGAACGGGTCCTACGAGCAGTACTTC
TRBJ2-2 | 12 | TRBV30 | - | - | CAWTGYTGELFF | TGTGCCTGGACGGGGTACACCGGGGAGCTGTTTTTT
TRBJ2-1 | 17 | TRBV5-1 | - | - | CASSLGPRGRTAHEQFF | TGCGCCAGCAGCTTGGGACCTCGGGGACGAACGGCCCATGAGCAGTTCTTC
TRBJ1-5 | 11 | TRBV7-2 | - | - | CATGAGQPQHF | TGTGCCACCGGGGCGGGGCAGCCCCAGCATTTT
TRBJ2-5 | 14 | TRBV5-1 | - | - | CASSLGGGGETQYF | TGCGCCAGCAGCTTGGGGGGTGGCGGAGAGACCCAGTACTTC
TRBJ2-2 | 14 | TRBV28 | once | - | CASSLFGNTGELFF | TGTGCCAGCAGTTTATTTGGAAACACCGGGGAGCTGTTTTTT
TRBJ1-2 | 15 | TRBV29-1 | few | TRBD1 | CSATDRGRINYGYTF | TGCAGCGCCACGGACAGGGGGCGAATTAACTATGGCTACACCTTC
TRBJ2-3 | 15 | TRBV7-2 | - | - | CASGQPTGTPDTQYF | TGTGCCAGCGGCCAACCGACAGGGACTCCGGATACGCAGTATTTT
TRBJ1-1 | 13 | TRBV29-1 | - | - | CSVVPGQSTEAFF | TGCAGCGTCGTCCCGGGACAAAGCACTGAAGCTTTCTTT
TRBJ1-5 | 17 | TRBV18 | medium-sized | TRBD1 | CASSPRKQGDSNQPQHF | TGTGCCAGCTCACCACGGAAACAGGGGGATAGCAATCAGCCCCAGCATTTT
TRBJ1-2 | 14 | TRBV5-4 | once | - | CASSPRVGPEGYTF | TGTGCCAGCAGCCCCAGGGTTGGTCCGGAGGGCTACACCTTC
TRBJ2-6 | 16 | TRBV10-3 | - | - | CAISDEERSGANVLTF | TGTGCCATCAGTGATGAAGAACGCTCTGGGGCCAACGTCCTGACTTTC
TRBJ2-1 | 15 | TRBV7-2 | - | TRBD2 | CASSISTGTSNEQFF | TGTGCCAGCAGCATATCCACCGGGACTAGTAATGAGCAGTTCTTC
TRBJ2-7 | 13 | TRBV10-3 | - | TRBD2 | CASTSGSTYEQYF | TGTGCCTCCACTAGCGGAAGTACCTACGAGCAGTACTTC
TRBJ2-1 | 16 | TRBV21-1 | - | - | CASSIKRDEGYNEQFF | TGTGCCAGCAGCATTAAGCGGGATGAGGGTTACAATGAGCAGTTCTTC
TRBJ2-2 | 17 | TRBV4-1 | - | - | CASSQQSRQINTGELFF | TGCGCCAGCAGCCAACAATCGAGGCAAATCAACACCGGGGAGCTGTTTTTT
TRBJ2-4 | 14 | TRBV4-2 | - | TRBD1 | CASSQTGGENIQYF | TGTGCCAGCAGCCAGACAGGGGGAGAAAACATTCAGTACTTC
TRBJ2-1 | 18 | TRBV18 | - | TRBD2 | CASSLIMLAGGVVNEQFF | TGTGCCAGCTCACTCATAATGCTAGCGGGAGGCGTGGTCAATGAGCAGTTCTTC
TRBJ2-3 | 11 | TRBV10-3 | - | - | CAIRNTDTQYF | TGTGCCATCAGGAACACAGATACGCAGTATTTT
TRBJ1-4 | 13 | TRBV28 | - | - | CASSPIPKGKLFF | TGTGCCAGCAGTCCGATCCCGAAGGGAAAACTGTTTTTT
TRBJ1-4 | 14 | TRBV5-4 | - | TRBD1 | CASSSGTENEKLFF | TGTGCCAGCAGCTCCGGGACAGAGAATGAAAAACTGTTTTTT
TRBJ1-5 | 13 | TRBV14 | once | - | CASSQNGDQPQHF | TGTGCCAGCAGCCAAAACGGGGATCAGCCCCAGCATTTT
TRBJ2-1 | 13 | TRBV29-1 | - | TRBD1 | CSVGDRGQGEQFF | TGCAGCGTTGGGGACAGAGGGCAAGGTGAGCAGTTCTTC
TRBJ2-1 | 13 | TRBV7-6 | few | - | CASSAGTYNEQFF | TGTGCCAGCAGCGCGGGAACATACAATGAGCAGTTCTTC
TRBJ1-4 | 16 | TRBV15 | - | - | CATSRDIGVTNEKLFF | TGTGCCACCAGCAGAGATATAGGGGTGACTAATGAAAAACTGTTTTTT
TRBJ2-3 | 16 | TRBV11-1 | - | - | CASSLAGFGLTDTQYF | TGTGCCAGCAGCTTAGCTGGTTTCGGACTCACAGATACGCAGTATTTT
TRBJ2-3 | 14 | TRBV5-1 | - | - | CASSQSDRTDTQYF | TGCGCCAGCAGCCAATCGGACCGCACAGATACGCAGTATTTT
TRBJ1-1 | 14 | TRBV6-1 | - | TRBD1 | CASRTGGPNTEAFF | TGTGCCAGCAGGACAGGGGGCCCGAACACTGAAGCTTTCTTT
TRBJ2-3 | 16 | TRBV15 | - | TRBD2 | CATSGLAGVGTDTQYF | TGTGCCACCAGCGGTCTAGCGGGAGTAGGCACAGATACGCAGTATTTT
TRBJ2-7 | 14 | TRBV19 | once | TRBD2 | CASSRLAGNYEQYF | TGTGCCAGTAGTCGACTAGCGGGGAACTACGAGCAGTACTTC
TRBJ1-3 | 15 | TRBV21-1 | - | - | CASSKILLQGNTIYF | TGTGCCAGCAGCAAAATTTTACTACAGGGAAACACCATATATTTT
TRBJ1-1 | 13 | TRBV18 | - | - | CASSPLIGTEAFF | TGTGCCAGCTCACCATTAATCGGCACTGAAGCTTTCTTT
TRBJ2-1 | 15 | TRBV5-4 | few | TRBD1 | CASSTQTGPYNEQFF | TGTGCCAGCAGCACCCAGACAGGGCCCTACAATGAGCAGTTCTTC
TRBJ1-5 | 13 | TRBV30 | - | - | CAWSDQPNQPQHF | TGTGCCTGGAGTGACCAGCCCAATCAGCCCCAGCATTTT
TRBJ2-1 | 15 | TRBV4-1 | - | TRBD2 | CASSQDAGTGGEQFF | TGCGCCAGCAGCCAAGATGCGGGGACGGGAGGTGAGCAGTTCTTC
TRBJ1-2 | 14 | TRBV4-3 | few | TRBD1 | CASSLGTGGGGYTF | TGCGCCAGCAGCCTCGGGACAGGGGGGGGTGGCTACACCTTC
TRBJ2-1 | 14 | TRBV9 | - | - | CASSPQGRNNEQFF | TGTGCCAGCAGCCCACAGGGGAGGAACAATGAGCAGTTCTTC
TRBJ2-1 | 14 | TRBV6-5 | - | TRBD1 | CASSRGDRGPGVFF | TGTGCCAGCAGCCGCGGGGACAGGGGGCCGGGGGTGTTCTTC
TRBJ2-5 | 14 | TRBV5-1 | - | - | CASSQGVRIGTQYF | TGCGCCAGCAGCCAAGGGGTTCGGATCGGGACCCAGTACTTC
TRBJ2-3 | 11 | TRBV18 | - | - | CASRNVDTQYF | TGTGCCAGCCGGAACGTAGATACGCAGTATTTT
TRBJ2-7 | 15 | TRBV14 | - | TRBD2 | CASSLLAGGLGEQYF | TGTGCCAGCAGCCTACTAGCGGGAGGACTCGGCGAGCAGTACTTC
TRBJ1-1 | 15 | TRBV5-8 | - | TRBD1 | CASSRLTQGATEAFF | TGTGCCAGCAGCAGACTTACACAGGGGGCCACTGAAGCTTTCTTT